The clone carrying this T cell receptor (beta chain) was detected only once. The antigen remains unidentified. The sample comes from a study of CD8+ T cells in alopecia areata. Overall study: Severity scoring for treated patients was based on the percentage of affected scalp area. Regarding the study as a whole: On tofacitinib, scalp clonality and expanded CD8+ clones among top 100 fell significantly.

The CDR3 is 15 amino acids. Germline V gene lookup returns CDR1 SEHNR and CDR2 FQNEAQ (reference sequence). Trimming took off 4 bases at V and 4 bases at J, with 13 bases between the two ends. Extracted from the samples, RNA was reverse transcribed into cDNA to serve as the sequencing template. TCRdb's table, derived via immunoSEQ multiplex PCR, lists solely in-frame clones and lacks some. Of 100,000 or so clones listed, roughly 60% are singletons. The sample's treatment: oral pan-JAK inhibitor, 5-10 mg twice daily. Sample: CD8+ T cells sorted from blood, taken at approximately week 60, from a patient treated with tofacitinib. The V gene is TRBV7-9, the J gene TRBJ1-4; a possible D gene is TRBD1 (6 bases). This receptor was obtained from a human donor with alopecia areata. CDR3 sequence: CASSSNRDGNEKLFF. CDR3 coding DNA: TGTGCCAGCAGCTCAAACAGGGATGGTAATGAAAAACTGTTTTTT.